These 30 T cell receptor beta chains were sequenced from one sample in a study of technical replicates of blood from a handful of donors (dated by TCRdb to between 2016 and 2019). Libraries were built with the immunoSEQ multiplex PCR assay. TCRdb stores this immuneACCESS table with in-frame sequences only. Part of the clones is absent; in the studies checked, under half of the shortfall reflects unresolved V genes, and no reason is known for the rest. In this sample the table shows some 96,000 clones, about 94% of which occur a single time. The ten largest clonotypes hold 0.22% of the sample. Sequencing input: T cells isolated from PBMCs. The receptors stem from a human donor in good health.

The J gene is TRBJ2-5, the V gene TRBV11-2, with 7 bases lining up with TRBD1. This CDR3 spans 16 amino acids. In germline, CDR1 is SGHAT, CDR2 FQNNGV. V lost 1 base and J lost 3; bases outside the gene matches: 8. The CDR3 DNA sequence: TGTGCCAGCAGCTTAGCTTTGACAGGGTGGGAAGAGACCCAGTACTTC. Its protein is CASSLALTGWEETQYF.

CDR3 protein: CSVEEASSGNTIYF. The CDR3 DNA sequence: TGCAGCGTTGAAGAGGCCAGCTCTGGAAACACCATATATTTT. This chain joins TRBV29-1 and TRBJ1-3, with D uncertain. This CDR3 has 14 residues. Per germline, CDR1 SQVTM and CDR2 ANQGSEA. V lost 0 bases to trimming and J lost 0 bases, with 6 bases between them.

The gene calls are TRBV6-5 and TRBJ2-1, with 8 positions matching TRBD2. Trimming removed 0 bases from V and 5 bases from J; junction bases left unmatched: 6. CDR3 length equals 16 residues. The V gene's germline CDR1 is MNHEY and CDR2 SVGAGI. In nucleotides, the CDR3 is TGTGCCAGCAGTTACTCGAACAGCGGGGGCCACAATGAGCAGTTCTTC. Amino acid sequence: CASSYSNSGGHNEQFF.

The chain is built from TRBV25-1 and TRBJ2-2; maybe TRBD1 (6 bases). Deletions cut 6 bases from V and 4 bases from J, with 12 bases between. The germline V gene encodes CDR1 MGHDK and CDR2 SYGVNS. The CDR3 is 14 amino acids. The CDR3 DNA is TGTGCCAGCAGAGGGGGAACCATCACCGGGGAGCTGTTTTTT. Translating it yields CASRGGTITGELFF.

The CDR3 loop is CASSRGGYGYTF. As DNA, the CDR3 is TGTGCCAGCAGCCGAGGAGGCTATGGCTACACCTTC. J is TRBJ1-2 and V is TRBV13; D is ambiguous. This CDR3 has 12 residues. CDR1 is PRHDT, CDR2 FYEKMQ, per germline (reference sequence). V gave up 5 bases and J gave up 4 bases, with 8 bases separating them.

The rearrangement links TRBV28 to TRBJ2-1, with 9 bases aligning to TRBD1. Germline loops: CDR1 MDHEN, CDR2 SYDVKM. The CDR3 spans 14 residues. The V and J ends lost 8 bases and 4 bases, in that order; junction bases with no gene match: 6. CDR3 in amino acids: CASQGQGAYNEQFF. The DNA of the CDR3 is TGTGCCAGCCAGGGACAGGGCGCATACAATGAGCAGTTCTTC.

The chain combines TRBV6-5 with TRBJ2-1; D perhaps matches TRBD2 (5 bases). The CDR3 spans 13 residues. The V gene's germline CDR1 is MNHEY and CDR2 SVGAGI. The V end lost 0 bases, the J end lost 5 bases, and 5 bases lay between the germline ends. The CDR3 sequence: CASSYSRDNEQFF. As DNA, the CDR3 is TGTGCCAGCAGTTACTCGCGGGACAATGAGCAGTTCTTC.

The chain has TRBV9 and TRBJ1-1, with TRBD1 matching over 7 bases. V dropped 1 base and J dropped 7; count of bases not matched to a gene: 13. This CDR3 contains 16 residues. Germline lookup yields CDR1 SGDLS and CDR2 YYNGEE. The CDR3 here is CASSVNVLQGSDEAFF. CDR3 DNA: TGTGCCAGCAGCGTAAACGTGCTACAGGGGTCGGATGAAGCTTTCTTT.

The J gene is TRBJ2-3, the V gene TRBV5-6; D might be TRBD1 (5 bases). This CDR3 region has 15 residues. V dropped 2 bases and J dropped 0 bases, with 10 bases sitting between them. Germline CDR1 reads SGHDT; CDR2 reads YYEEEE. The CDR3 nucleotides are TGTGCCAGCAGCTTTACAGGTCTGAGCACAGATACGCAGTATTTT. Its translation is CASSFTGLSTDTQYF.

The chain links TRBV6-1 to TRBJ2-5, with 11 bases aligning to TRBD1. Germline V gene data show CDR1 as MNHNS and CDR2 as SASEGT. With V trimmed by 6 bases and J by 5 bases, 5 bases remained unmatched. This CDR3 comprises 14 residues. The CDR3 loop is CASSGQGAQETQYF. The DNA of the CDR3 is TGTGCCAGCAGCGGACAGGGGGCCCAGGAGACCCAGTACTTC.

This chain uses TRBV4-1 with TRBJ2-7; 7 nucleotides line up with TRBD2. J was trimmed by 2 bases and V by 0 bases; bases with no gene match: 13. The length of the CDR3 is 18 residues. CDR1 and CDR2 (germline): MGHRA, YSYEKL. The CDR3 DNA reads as TGCGCCAGCAGCCAAGATCCGGTAGGCCTCGGACTAGCCTACGAGCAGTACTTC. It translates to CASSQDPVGLGLAYEQYF.

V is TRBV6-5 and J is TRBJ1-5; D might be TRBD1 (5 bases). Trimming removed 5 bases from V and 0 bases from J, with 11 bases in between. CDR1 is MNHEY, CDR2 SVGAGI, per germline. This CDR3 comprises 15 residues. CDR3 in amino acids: CASSPQGFSNQPQHF. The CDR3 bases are TGTGCCAGCAGTCCCCAGGGATTTAGCAATCAGCCCCAGCATTTT.

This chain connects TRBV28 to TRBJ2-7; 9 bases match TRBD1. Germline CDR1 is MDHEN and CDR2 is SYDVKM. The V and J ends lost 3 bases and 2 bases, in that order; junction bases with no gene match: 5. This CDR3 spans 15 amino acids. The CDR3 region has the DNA TGTGCCAGCAGTTTTCCCGGGACAGGGACCTACGAGCAGTACTTC. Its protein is CASSFPGTGTYEQYF.

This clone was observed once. DNA for the CDR3: TGTGCCAGCAGTCTGGGGACTAGCGGGAGGAATGAGCAGTTCTTC. Amino acids: CASSLGTSGRNEQFF. The V gene is TRBV27, the J gene TRBJ2-1, with TRBD2 identical over 15 bases. CDR3 length: 15 residues. Germline loops: CDR1 MNHEY, CDR2 SMNVEV (reference sequence). Trimming at V came to 5 bases and at J to 7 bases, leaving 3 bases not matched to a gene.

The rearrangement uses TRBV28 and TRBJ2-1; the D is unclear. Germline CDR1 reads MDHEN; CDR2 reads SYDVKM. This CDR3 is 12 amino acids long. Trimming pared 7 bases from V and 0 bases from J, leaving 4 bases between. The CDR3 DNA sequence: TGTGCCAGCATATCCTCCTACAATGAGCAGTTCTTC. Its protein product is CASISSYNEQFF.

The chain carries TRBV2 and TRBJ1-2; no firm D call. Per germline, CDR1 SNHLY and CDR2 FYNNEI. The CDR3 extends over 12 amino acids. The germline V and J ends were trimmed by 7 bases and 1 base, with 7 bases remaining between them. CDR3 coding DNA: TGTGCCAGCAAAGCAATTAACTATGGCTACACCTTC. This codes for CASKAINYGYTF.

The CDR3 region has the DNA TGTGCCAGCAGCATCTACAGGAAAGTCGGCGATTCACCCCTCCACTTT. This gives the protein CASSIYRKVGDSPLHF. This rearrangement joins TRBV7-8 to TRBJ1-6; possible D gene TRBD1, 5 bases. The germline V gene encodes CDR1 SGHVS and CDR2 FQNEAQ. The CDR3 length is 16 residues. Deletions cut 5 bases from V and 8 bases from J, with 19 bases between.

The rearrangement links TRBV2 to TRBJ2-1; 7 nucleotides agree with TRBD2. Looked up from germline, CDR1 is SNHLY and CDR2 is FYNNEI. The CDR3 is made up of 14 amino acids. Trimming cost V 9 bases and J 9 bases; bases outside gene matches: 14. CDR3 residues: CARGGDSRWGEQFF. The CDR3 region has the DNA TGTGCCAGGGGGGGGGACTCCAGGTGGGGTGAGCAGTTCTTC.

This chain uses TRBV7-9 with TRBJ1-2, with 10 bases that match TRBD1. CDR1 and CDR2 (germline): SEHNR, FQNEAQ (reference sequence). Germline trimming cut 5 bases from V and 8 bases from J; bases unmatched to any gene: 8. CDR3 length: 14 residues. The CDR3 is CASSLMTGGEGYTF. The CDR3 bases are TGTGCCAGCAGCCTCATGACAGGGGGCGAGGGCTACACCTTC. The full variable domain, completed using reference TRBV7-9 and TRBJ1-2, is DTGVSQNPRHKITKRGQNVTFRCDPISEHNRLYWYRQTLGQGPEFLTYFQNEAQLEKSRLLSDRFSAERPKGSFSTLEIQRTEQGDSAMYLCASSLMTGGEGYTFGSGTRLTVV.

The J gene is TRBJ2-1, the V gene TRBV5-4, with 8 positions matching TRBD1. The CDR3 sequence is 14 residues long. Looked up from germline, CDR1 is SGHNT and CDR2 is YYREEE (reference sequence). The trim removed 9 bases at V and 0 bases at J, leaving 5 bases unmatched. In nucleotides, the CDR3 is TGTGCCACACAAGGGACAGGCTCCTACAATGAGCAGTTCTTC. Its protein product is CATQGTGSYNEQFF.

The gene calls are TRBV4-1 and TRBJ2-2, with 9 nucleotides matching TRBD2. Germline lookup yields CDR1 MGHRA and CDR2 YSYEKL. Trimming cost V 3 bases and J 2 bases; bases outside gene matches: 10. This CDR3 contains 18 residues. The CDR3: CASSHPKSGGLNTGELFF. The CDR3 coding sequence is TGCGCCAGCAGCCACCCTAAGAGCGGGGGGCTTAACACCGGGGAGCTGTTTTTT.

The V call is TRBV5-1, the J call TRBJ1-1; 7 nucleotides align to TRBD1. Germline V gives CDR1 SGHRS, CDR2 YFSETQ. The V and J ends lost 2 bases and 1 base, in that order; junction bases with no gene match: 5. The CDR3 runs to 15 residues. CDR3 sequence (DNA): TGCGCCAGCAGCTTCTTCACAGGGGAGAACACTGAAGCTTTCTTT. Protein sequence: CASSFFTGENTEAFF.

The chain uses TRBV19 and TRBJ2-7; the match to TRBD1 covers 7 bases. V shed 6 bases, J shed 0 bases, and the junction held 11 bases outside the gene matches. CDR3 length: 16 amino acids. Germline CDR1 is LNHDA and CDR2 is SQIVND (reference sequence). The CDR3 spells CASRFSGTVTSYEQYF. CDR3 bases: TGTGCCAGTAGATTCTCCGGGACAGTAACCTCCTACGAGCAGTACTTC. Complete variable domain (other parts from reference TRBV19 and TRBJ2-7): DGGITQSPKYLFRKEGQNVTLSCEQNLNHDAMYWYRQDPGQGLRLIYYSQIVNDFQKGDIAEGYSVSREKKESFPLTVTSAQKNPTAFYLCASRFSGTVTSYEQYFGPGTRLTVT.

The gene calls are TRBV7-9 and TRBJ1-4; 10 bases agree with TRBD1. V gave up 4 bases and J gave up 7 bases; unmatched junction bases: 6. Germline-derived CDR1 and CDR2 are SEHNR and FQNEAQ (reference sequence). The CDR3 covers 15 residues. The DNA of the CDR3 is TGTGCCAGCAGCTCGACAGGGGGCAATGGTGAAAAACTGTTTTTT. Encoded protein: CASSSTGGNGEKLFF.

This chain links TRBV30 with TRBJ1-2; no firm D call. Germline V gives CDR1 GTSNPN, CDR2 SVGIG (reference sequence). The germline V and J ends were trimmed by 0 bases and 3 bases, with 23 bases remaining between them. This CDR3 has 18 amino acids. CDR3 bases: TGTGCCTGGAGTGTAACCTGGGCACGTAACATTCGTCACTATGGCTACACCTTC. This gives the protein CAWSVTWARNIRHYGYTF.

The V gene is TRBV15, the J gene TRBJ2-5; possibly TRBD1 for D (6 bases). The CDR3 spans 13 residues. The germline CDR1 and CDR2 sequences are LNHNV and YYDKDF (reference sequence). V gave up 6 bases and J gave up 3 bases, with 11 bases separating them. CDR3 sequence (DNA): TGTGCCACCAGAATGGGGGCCGAAGAGACCCAGTACTTC. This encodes CATRMGAEETQYF. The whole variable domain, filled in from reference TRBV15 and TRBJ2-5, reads DAMVIQNPRYQVTQFGKPVTLSCSQTLNHNVMYWYQQKSSQAPKLLFHYYDKDFNNEADTPDNFQSRRPNTSFCFLDIRSPGLGDTAMYLCATRMGAEETQYFGPGTRLLVL.

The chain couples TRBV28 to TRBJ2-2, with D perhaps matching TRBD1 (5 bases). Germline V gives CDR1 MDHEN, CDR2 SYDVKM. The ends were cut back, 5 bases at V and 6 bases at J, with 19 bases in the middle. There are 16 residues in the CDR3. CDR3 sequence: CASSPLVGVISGELFF. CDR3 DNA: TGTGCCAGCAGTCCCCTGGTAGGGGTCATATCCGGGGAGCTGTTTTTT.

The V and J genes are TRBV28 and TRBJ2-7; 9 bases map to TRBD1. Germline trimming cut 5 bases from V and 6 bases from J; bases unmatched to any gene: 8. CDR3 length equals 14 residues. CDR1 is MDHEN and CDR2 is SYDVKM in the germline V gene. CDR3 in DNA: TGTGCCAGCAGTACAGGACAGGGGTATGTCGAGCAGTACTTC. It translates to CASSTGQGYVEQYF.

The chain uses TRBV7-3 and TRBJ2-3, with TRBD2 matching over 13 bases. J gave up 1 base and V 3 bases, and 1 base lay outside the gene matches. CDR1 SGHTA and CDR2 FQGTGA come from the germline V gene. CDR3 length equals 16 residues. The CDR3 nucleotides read TGTGCCAGCAGCTTTGGGACTAGCGGGGGCACAGATACGCAGTATTTT. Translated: CASSFGTSGGTDTQYF.

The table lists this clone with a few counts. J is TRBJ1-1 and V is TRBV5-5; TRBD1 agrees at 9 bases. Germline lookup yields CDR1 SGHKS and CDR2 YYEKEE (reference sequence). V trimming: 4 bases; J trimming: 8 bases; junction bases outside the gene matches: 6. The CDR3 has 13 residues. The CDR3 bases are TGTGCCAGCAGCAGACAGGGGGTCGCCGAAGCTTTCTTT. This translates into CASSRQGVAEAFF. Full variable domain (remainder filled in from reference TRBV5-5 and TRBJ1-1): DAGVTQSPTHLIKTRGQQVTLRCSPISGHKSVSWYQQVLGQGPQFIFQYYEKEERGRGNFPDRFSARQFPNYSSELNVNALLLGDSALYLCASSRQGVAEAFFGQGTRLTVV.